This T cell receptor (beta chain) was sequenced during a study of T cells in women clearing cervical HPV infection listed by TCRdb under 2018. Turning to the overall study: The cases were some 27 women with histologically confirmed HPV16-related CIN3 or worse, and 2 of these cases were invasive cancers. The 20 to 30 controls were women who cleared a single incident HPV16 infection within 12 months without developing precancer or cancer. Case blood was taken at the visit when the lesion was first identified, whereas control blood was taken when infection was no longer detected. For cases, the median interval between lesion detection and blood sampling was roughly 150 days, with an interquartile range of roughly 90 to 230 days. Because only a few women had HLA typing data, the possibility that HLA type acted as a confounder could not be ruled out. The exploratory proof-of-principle case-control study was nested within the Guanacaste HPV Natural History Study in Costa Rica and compared TCR repertoires across cervical HPV16 outcomes. Cases and controls were matched on year of sample collection and on age within five years. A median age of roughly 33 years was observed in cases versus under 40 in controls, and no significant differences in baseline characteristics were found. In the parent cohort, around 10,000 women aged 18 or older were enrolled in Guanacaste, Costa Rica, during about 1993 to 1994 and were followed for roughly 7 years. Quality controls consisted of five blinded duplicates per group, for a total of approximately 60 samples made up of 50 or so participants and ten or so replicates. What the research found in general, with its limitations: Cases had lower TRBV6-7 relative abundance than controls (approximately 0.11% versus 0.16%; Bonferroni P = 0.0008). Whether associations preceded infection or resulted from infection could not be shown with the cross-sectional design, and effector/memory subsets and HPV-specific T cells were not isolated. T-cell numbers per sample were unknown, so richness differences could reflect varying T-cell content rather than repertoire biology. Random forest classifiers combining richness and V gene abundances distinguished cases from controls with an estimated AUC of more than 0.8. TCR repertoire richness was significantly higher in CIN3+ cases than in controls across sequencing depths, while evenness did not differ.

TCR beta CDR3 regions were amplified by multiplex PCR using the immunoSEQ assay from an average of 1200 ng genomic DNA per sample. To correct primer bias, the assay used a complete synthetic TCR repertoire to set an amplification baseline. Amplicons were sequenced on the Illumina platform. The published analysis was carried out like this. Sequences were error-corrected by clustering with frequency ratios and a modified nearest-neighbor algorithm and were then analyzed in the immunoSEQ Analyzer with IMGT gene definitions. At each rarefaction depth, TCR richness and evenness were averaged across 20 rarefaction repeats, and samples with fewer sequences than that depth were excluded. Wilcoxon rank sum tests with FDR correction were used to compare relative abundances of V, D and J genes between the groups. In the blinded duplicates, the intraclass correlation was 95.6% for TCR richness and averaged about 80% across 66 gene segments. TCRdb holds this immuneACCESS table with in-frame rearrangements only. Some clones are missing; in checked studies, unresolved V genes explain under half, and the rest has no known cause. From that table come the V and J calls and clone size; the DNA was used to work out D and trimming. This sample's table lists around 39,000 clones. In total, the top ten clones hold 6.4% of the sample.

Notes on this clone: Its binding antigen is unknown. The sequence runs out 3 residues before the end of the CDR3; the remainder is reconstructed from the germline J gene.

The germline V gene provides CDR1 SNHLY and CDR2 FYNNEI. Trimming costs V 4 bases and J 9 bases, and their ends lie 10 bases apart. The CDR3 numbers 12 residues from cysteine through phenylalanine. Only the CDR3 bases that were read are kept: 27 of them, in frame from base 1. Every participant had a single incident cervical HPV16 infection, and women with prevalent HPV16 infections were excluded. Cervical HPV DNA was detected by MY09/MY11 PCR, and genotyping was performed by dot-blot hybridization. About 15 mL of heparinized blood were centrifuged, and the buffy coat was split into aliquots, frozen at -30 degrees C, and then kept at -80 degrees C. Genomic DNA was extracted from buffy coat specimens using QIAGEN kits.

Sequencing was performed on blood buffy coat. Rearrangement joined TRBV2 to TRBJ1-5; TRBD1 could be the D gene, as 6 bases match. This TCR was sampled from a woman between 18 and 75 years old with a cervical HPV16 infection that either progressed to CIN3+ or cleared (not recorded which). CDR3 sequence: CASSGEQGPQHF. CDR3 bases read: TGTGCCAGCAGTGGTGAACAGGGGCCC.